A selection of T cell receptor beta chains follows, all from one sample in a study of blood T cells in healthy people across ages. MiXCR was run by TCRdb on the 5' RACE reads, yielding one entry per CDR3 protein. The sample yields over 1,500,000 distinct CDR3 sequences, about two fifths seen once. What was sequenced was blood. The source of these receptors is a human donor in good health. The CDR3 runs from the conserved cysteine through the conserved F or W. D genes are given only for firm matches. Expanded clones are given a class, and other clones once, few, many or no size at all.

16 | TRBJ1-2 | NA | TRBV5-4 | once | TGTGCCAGCAGCCGTACGATTTCTGAAGGCTACTATGGCTACACCTTC | CASSRTISEGYYGYTF
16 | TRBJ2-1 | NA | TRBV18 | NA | TGTGCCAGCTCCCACCGGACAGACCTTACCTACAATGAGCAGTTCTTC | CASSHRTDLTYNEQFF
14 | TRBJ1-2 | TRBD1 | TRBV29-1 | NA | TGCAGCGTGGCCCACAGGGGGGAGGGCTATGGCTACACCTTC | CSVAHRGEGYGYTF
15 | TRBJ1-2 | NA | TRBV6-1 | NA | TGTGCCAGCAGTACGACAGTCACGATTAACTATGGCTACACCTTC | CASSTTVTINYGYTF
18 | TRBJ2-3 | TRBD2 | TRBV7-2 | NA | TGTGCCAGCAGTTACAGGGCTAGCGGGGGGGGGAGGACAGATACGCAGTATTTT | CASSYRASGGGRTDTQYF
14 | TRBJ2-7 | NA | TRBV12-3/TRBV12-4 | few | TGTGCCAGCAGCTCCGACCCGGGGGTCCACGAGCAGTACTTC | CASSSDPGVHEQYF
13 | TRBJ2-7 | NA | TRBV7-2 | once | TGTGCCAGCAGCTTTGGAACTTGGGGCGAGCAGTACTTC | CASSFGTWGEQYF
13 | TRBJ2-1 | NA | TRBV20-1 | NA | TGCAGTGCTTCCCAGGGGATCTACAATGAGCAGTTCTTC | CSASQGIYNEQFF
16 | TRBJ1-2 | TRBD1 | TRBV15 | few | TGTGCCACCAGCAGAGATCCCGGGACAGCCCTCTATGGCTACACCTTC | CATSRDPGTALYGYTF
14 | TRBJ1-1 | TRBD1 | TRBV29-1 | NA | TGCAGCGTCGACACTCCGACAGGGTACACTGAAGCTTTCTTT | CSVDTPTGYTEAFF
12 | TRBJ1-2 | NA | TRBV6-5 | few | TGTGCCAGCAGAAAAGCGGCGATTGACTACACCTTC | CASRKAAIDYTF
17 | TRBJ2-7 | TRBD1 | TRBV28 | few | TGTGCCTGCACTTTGCATTCCCGGGACAGGTCAAACTACGAGCAGTACTTC | CACTLHSRDRSNYEQYF
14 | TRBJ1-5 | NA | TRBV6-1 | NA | TGTGCCAGCAGTGACCTACAGATAAATCAGCCCCAGCATTTT | CASSDLQINQPQHF
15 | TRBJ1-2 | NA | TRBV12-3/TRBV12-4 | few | TGTGCCAGCAGTTCTCAGGCTCTGGGACTCTATGGCTACACCTTC | CASSSQALGLYGYTF
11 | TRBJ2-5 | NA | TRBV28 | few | TGTGCCAGCACAGGGCAAGAGACCCAGTACTTC | CASTGQETQYF
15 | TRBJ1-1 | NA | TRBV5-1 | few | TGCGCCAGCAGCTTGTTTCAAGGTGGAGGGACTGAAGCTTTCTTT | CASSLFQGGGTEAFF
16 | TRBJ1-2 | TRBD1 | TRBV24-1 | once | TGTGCCACCAGTGATTGGAGGGGACAGGGGAGCTATGGCTACACCTTC | CATSDWRGQGSYGYTF
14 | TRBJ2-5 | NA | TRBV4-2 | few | TGTGCCAGCAGCCACCCCGGGGGAGGAGAGACCCAGTACTTC | CASSHPGGGETQYF
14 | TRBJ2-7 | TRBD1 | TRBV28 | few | TGTGCCAGCAGTTGGACAGGGGAAACGTACGAGCAGTACTTC | CASSWTGETYEQYF
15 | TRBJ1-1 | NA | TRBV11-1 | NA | TGTGCCAGCAAATTGGGTTTATCGCGGAACACTGAAGCTTTCTTT | CASKLGLSRNTEAFF
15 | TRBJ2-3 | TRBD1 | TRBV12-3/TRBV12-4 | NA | TGTGCCAGCAGTCGCGGGACAGGGGCAACAGATACGCAGTATTTT | CASSRGTGATDTQYF
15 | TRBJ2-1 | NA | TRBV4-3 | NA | TGCGCCAGCAGTCCCGACAGCCCAGCATACAATGAGCAGTTCTTC | CASSPDSPAYNEQFF
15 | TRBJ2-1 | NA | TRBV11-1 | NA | TGTGCCAGCAGCTTAGTAGTGACGGGGTCCAATGAGCAGTTCTTC | CASSLVVTGSNEQFF
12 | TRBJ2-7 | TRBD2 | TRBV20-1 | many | TGCAGTGCTTCCGGGACTAGCTACGAGCAGTACTTC | CSASGTSYEQYF
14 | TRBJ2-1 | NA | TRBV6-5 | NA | TGTGCCAGCAGTTACTCGTTCCCCCAGCATGAGCAGTTCTTC | CASSYSFPQHEQFF
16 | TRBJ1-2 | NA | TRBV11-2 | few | TGTGCCAGCAGCTTAGATCTGAGGGAGACGGAGGGAGGCTACACCTTC | CASSLDLRETEGGYTF
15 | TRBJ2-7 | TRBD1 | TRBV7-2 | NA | TGTGCCAGCAGCCCAACGGGGACAGGGGATGGCGAGCAGTACTTC | CASSPTGTGDGEQYF
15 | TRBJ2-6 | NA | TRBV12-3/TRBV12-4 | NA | TGTGCCAGCAGTTTAAGCTTACCTGGGGCCAACGTCCGGACTTTC | CASSLSLPGANVRTF
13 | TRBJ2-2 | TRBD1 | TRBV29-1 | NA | TGCAGCGTCAGTACAGGGGGTACCGGGGAGCTGTTTTTT | CSVSTGGTGELFF
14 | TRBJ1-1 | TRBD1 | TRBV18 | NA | TGTGCCAGCCCCGAGGGGGACAGGAACACTGAAGCTTTCTTT | CASPEGDRNTEAFF
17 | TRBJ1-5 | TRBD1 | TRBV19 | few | TGTGCCAGTAGTATCTGGGCAGGGGGGGGTGCAGATCAGCCCCAGCATTTT | CASSIWAGGGADQPQHF